Each of the 21 T cell receptor beta chains below was sequenced from the same sample in a study of blood T cell repertoires in COVID-19 (TCRdb year 2020). Library construction relied on the immunoSEQ multiplex PCR assay. Sourced from immuneACCESS, this table was stored by TCRdb with only in-frame sequences that have V and J called. A share of the clones is absent; for the studies checked, an unresolved V gene accounts for under half, and the remainder has no known explanation. The sample table contains tens of thousands of clones; only one count was recorded for more than 60% of them. 22% of the sample belongs to the ten largest clones. Sequencing was performed on peripheral blood. These receptors were obtained from a man in his sixties with acute or convalescent COVID-19.

The V and J genes are TRBV5-1 and TRBJ2-5; D not resolved. The germline V gene encodes CDR1 SGHRS and CDR2 YFSETQ. V was pared by 0 bases and J by 4 bases, with 10 bases between. CDR3 length: 14 residues. The CDR3 spells CASSLEPSTETQYF. In DNA form, the CDR3 reads TGCGCCAGCAGCTTGGAGCCTAGTACAGAGACCCAGTACTTC.

The chain joins TRBV5-1 to TRBJ2-7, with D tentatively TRBD2 (5 bases). Trimming removed 0 bases at V and 4 bases at J, with 11 bases between. In germline, CDR1 is SGHRS, CDR2 YFSETQ. This CDR3 is 14 amino acids long. The DNA for the CDR3 is TGCGCCAGCAGCTTGGCCGGGGTTTGGTACGAGCAGTACGTC. This encodes CASSLAGVWYEQYV.

The chain joins TRBV29-1 to TRBJ2-1; 8 bases match TRBD2. Per germline, CDR1 SQVTM and CDR2 ANQGSEA. V trimming: 4 bases; J trimming: 10 bases; junction bases outside the gene matches: 12. The CDR3 has 14 residues. CDR3 loop: CSVGGGLALAEQFF. The CDR3 bases are TGCAGCGTTGGGGGCGGACTAGCACTGGCGGAGCAGTTCTTC.

The J gene is TRBJ2-5, the V gene TRBV6-1; tentative D call: TRBD1 (6 bases). Germline V gene data show CDR1 as MNHNS and CDR2 as SASEGT. This CDR3 spans 15 amino acids. Between the trimmed V and J ends, which lost 2 bases and 4 bases, there was a span of 14 bases. CDR3: CASSETRGRRETQYF. DNA for the CDR3: TGTGCCAGCAGTGAAACCAGGGGACGACGAGAGACCCAGTACTTC.

The chain has TRBV5-1 and TRBJ2-3; D may be TRBD2 (6 bases). Germline values: CDR1 SGHRS, CDR2 YFSETQ. CDR3 size: 15 residues. V lost 5 bases and J 0 bases, leaving 13 bases between the germline ends. The CDR3 loop reads CASSSRAGSTDTQYF. CDR3 coding DNA: TGCGCCAGCAGTAGCAGGGCGGGGAGCACAGATACGCAGTATTTT.

This chain links TRBV28 with TRBJ1-4, with D perhaps matching TRBD1 (6 bases). Germline CDR1 is MDHEN and CDR2 is SYDVKM. The CDR3 is made up of 15 amino acids. V was cut by 6 bases and J by 8 bases, with 19 bases left in between. This CDR3 is CASRRLGGANEKLFF. The CDR3 nucleotides are TGTGCCAGCAGGAGACTCGGGGGGGCGAACGAAAAACTGTTTTTT.

This clone was counted a single time. This may be a read error, as it is one base from a much larger clone. The chain employs TRBV29-1 and TRBJ1-1; TRBD1 matches at 7 bases. The CDR3 consists of 13 residues. Germline V lookup: CDR1 SQVTM, CDR2 ANQGSEA. The CDR3 sequence is CSVEGQGTTETFF. In DNA, the CDR3 is TGCAGCGTTGAAGGACAGGGTACCACTGAAACTTTCTTT.

The chain joins TRBV2 to TRBJ2-5; tentative D call: TRBD1 (5 bases). V lost 2 bases, J lost 7 bases, and 8 bases lay in between. Per the germline V gene, CDR1 is SNHLY and CDR2 is FYNNEI. The CDR3 consists of 12 residues. DNA for the CDR3: TGTGCCAGCAGTGAATTAGGGGTGACCCAGTACTTC. Translation: CASSELGVTQYF.

This chain uses TRBV19 with TRBJ1-1; TRBD1 aligns across 11 bases. Trimming removed 6 bases from V and 3 bases from J; junction bases left unmatched: 0. The CDR3 is 13 amino acids. CDR1 is LNHDA, CDR2 SQIVND, per germline (reference sequence). The chain's CDR3 is CASRGQGDTEAFF. CDR3 sequence (DNA): TGTGCCAGTAGGGGACAGGGGGACACTGAAGCTTTCTTT.

The chain joins TRBV18 to TRBJ2-1; 11 bases agree with TRBD2. Germline values: CDR1 KGHSH, CDR2 LQKENI. Germline trimming cut 0 bases from V and 6 bases from J; bases unmatched to any gene: 4. The CDR3 covers 16 residues. The CDR3 coding sequence is TGTGCCAGCTCACCACCGGGACTAGCGGCCCGCAATGAGCAGTTCTTC. Its translation is CASSPPGLAARNEQFF.

CDR3 region: CASSGRGAGYGYTF. The CDR3 DNA sequence: TGTGCCAGCAGTGGCAGGGGGGCTGGGTATGGCTACACCTTC. The chain combines TRBV2 with TRBJ1-2, with TRBD1 matching over 7 bases. Trimming cost V 4 bases and J 5 bases; bases outside gene matches: 7. Per the germline V gene, CDR1 is SNHLY and CDR2 is FYNNEI. The CDR3 runs to 14 residues.

The chain carries TRBV19 and TRBJ1-1; D is perhaps TRBD1 (6 bases). Trimming left V 3 bases short and J 4 bases short, with 15 bases between. This CDR3 spans 15 amino acids. CDR1 is LNHDA, CDR2 SQIVND, per germline (reference sequence). The CDR3: CASSMFQGPITEAFF. CDR3 DNA: TGTGCCAGTAGTATGTTTCAGGGGCCGATCACTGAAGCTTTCTTT.

The chain recombines TRBV6-1 with TRBJ1-4; no clear D. This CDR3 is 15 amino acids long. V gave up 0 bases and J gave up 8 bases, with 13 bases separating them. Germline V gives CDR1 MNHNS, CDR2 SASEGT. This chain's CDR3 is CASSEAPSWEEKLFF. CDR3 coding DNA: TGTGCCAGCAGTGAAGCGCCCTCGTGGGAGGAAAAACTGTTTTTT.

The chain carries TRBV25-1 and TRBJ2-5, with 7 bases matching TRBD2. Germline lookup yields CDR1 MGHDK and CDR2 SYGVNS. The V gene end was trimmed by 5 bases and the J gene end by 5 bases; junction bases not matched to a gene: 14. CDR3 length: 16 amino acids. Here the CDR3 DNA reads TGTGCCAGCAGTAAAGGGGATCGGGGGGATACGGAGACCCAGTACTTC. It translates to CASSKGDRGDTETQYF. Variable domain in full (rest from reference TRBV25-1 and TRBJ2-5): EADIYQTPRYLVIGTGKKITLECSQTMGHDKMYWYQQDPGMELHLIHYSYGVNSTEKGDLSSESTVSRIRTEHFPLTLESARPSHTSQYLCASSKGDRGDTETQYFGPGTRLLVL.

The chain recombines TRBV28 with TRBJ2-4; D possibly corresponds to TRBD2 (5 bases). V was cut by 6 bases and J by 0 bases, with 9 bases left in between. Germline V lookup: CDR1 MDHEN, CDR2 SYDVKM. This CDR3 spans 14 amino acids. The CDR3 DNA sequence: TGTGCCAGCAGACTTACTAGAGCCAAAAACATTCAGTACTTC. It yields the protein CASRLTRAKNIQYF.

The CDR3 DNA reads as TGTGCCAGCAGGCCCCCGAACGGGGTGAGCTCCTACAATGAGCAGTTCTTC. Translated: CASRPPNGVSSYNEQFF. This chain links TRBV7-8 with TRBJ2-1; possibly TRBD2 for D (5 bases). CDR3 length: 17 residues. Trimming removed 6 bases at V and 0 bases at J, with 18 bases between. CDR1 is SGHVS and CDR2 is FQNEAQ in the germline V gene.

This clone was picked up one time. The chain is built from TRBV19 and TRBJ1-5, with D possibly TRBD1 on 6 matching bases. V lost 4 bases and J lost 6, with 13 bases in between. The germline V gene has CDR1 LNHDA and CDR2 SQIVND (reference sequence). CDR3 length: 14 residues. The CDR3: CASSNQDRSQPQHF. The DNA of the CDR3 is TGTGCCAGTAGTAACCAGGACAGAAGTCAGCCCCAGCATTTT. The full variable domain, its missing parts supplied by reference TRBV19 and TRBJ1-5, is DGGITQSPKYLFRKEGQNVTLSCEQNLNHDAMYWYRQDPGQGLRLIYYSQIVNDFQKGDIAEGYSVSREKKESFPLTVTSAQKNPTAFYLCASSNQDRSQPQHFGDGTRLSIL.

The chain joins TRBV5-4 to TRBJ1-3; D perhaps matches TRBD1 (5 bases). Trimming took off 1 base at V and 3 bases at J, with 11 bases between the two ends. Germline V gives CDR1 SGHNT, CDR2 YYREEE (reference sequence). The length of the CDR3 is 15 residues. The CDR3 DNA sequence: TGTGCCAGCAGCTTGTCAGGGTTGGGTGGAAACACCATATATTTT. It encodes CASSLSGLGGNTIYF.

This chain connects TRBV7-9 to TRBJ2-1, with 7 bases fitting TRBD1. Trimming cost V 5 bases and J 0 bases; bases outside gene matches: 7. The CDR3 loop spans 16 amino acids. CDR1 SEHNR and CDR2 FQNEAQ come from the germline V gene (reference sequence). The CDR3 nucleotides read TGTGCCAGCAGCCGAACAGGGGCTAGCTCCTACAATGAGCAGTTCTTC. Translating it yields CASSRTGASSYNEQFF.

The chain employs TRBV6-5 and TRBJ1-4; 10 bases fit TRBD1. The CDR3 loop spans 16 amino acids. CDR1 MNHEY and CDR2 SVGAGI come from the germline V gene. Trimming cost V 4 bases and J 6 bases; bases outside gene matches: 8. This CDR3 reads CASSSGSGTGDEKLFF. The CDR3 nucleotides are TGTGCCAGCAGTTCGGGTTCCGGGACAGGGGATGAAAAACTGTTTTTT.

This clone was detected once. The chain links TRBV29-1 to TRBJ1-3; 8 bases map to TRBD1. The CDR3 is 15 amino acids. Germline lookup yields CDR1 SQVTM and CDR2 ANQGSEA. With 0 bases clipped from V and 3 bases from J, the junction kept 4 bases outside the gene matches. The CDR3 sequence is CSVEDFGTGGNTIYF. In DNA form, the CDR3 reads TGCAGCGTTGAAGATTTTGGGACAGGTGGAAACACCATATATTTT.